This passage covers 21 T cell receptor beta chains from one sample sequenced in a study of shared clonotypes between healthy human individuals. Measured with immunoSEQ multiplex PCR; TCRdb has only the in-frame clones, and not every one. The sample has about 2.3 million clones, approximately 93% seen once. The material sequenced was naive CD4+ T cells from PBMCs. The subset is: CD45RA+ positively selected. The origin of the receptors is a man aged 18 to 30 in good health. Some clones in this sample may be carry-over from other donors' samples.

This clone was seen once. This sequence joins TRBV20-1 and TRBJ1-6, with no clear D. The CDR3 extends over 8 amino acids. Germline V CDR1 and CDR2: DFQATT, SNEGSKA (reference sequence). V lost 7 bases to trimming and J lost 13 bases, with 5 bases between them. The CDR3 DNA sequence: TGCAGTGTGACGCCCCTCCACTTT. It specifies CSVTPLHF.

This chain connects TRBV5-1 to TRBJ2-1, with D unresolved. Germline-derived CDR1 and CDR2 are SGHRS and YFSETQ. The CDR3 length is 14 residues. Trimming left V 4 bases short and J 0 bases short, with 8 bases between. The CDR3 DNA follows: TGCGCCAGCAGCCCAATGACCTCCTACAATGAGCAGTTCTTC. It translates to CASSPMTSYNEQFF. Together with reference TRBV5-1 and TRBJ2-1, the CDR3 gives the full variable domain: KAGVTQTPRYLIKTRGQQVTLSCSPISGHRSVSWYQQTPGQGLQFLFEYFSETQRNKGNFPGRFSGRQFSNSRSEMNVSTLELGDSALYLCASSPMTSYNEQFFGPGTRLTVL.

CDR3 in DNA: TGTGCCAGCAGCTTGGCTCGTTACAATGAGCAGTTCTTC. Residues: CASSLARYNEQFF. The V call is TRBV5-6, the J call TRBJ2-1; D ambiguous. The germline V and J ends were trimmed by 0 bases and 4 bases, with 5 bases remaining between them. This CDR3 spans 13 amino acids. Looked up from germline, CDR1 is SGHDT and CDR2 is YYEEEE. Using reference TRBV5-6 and TRBJ2-1 for the parts outside the CDR3, the full variable domain is DAGVTQSPTHLIKTRGQQVTLRCSPKSGHDTVSWYQQALGQGPQFIFQYYEEEERQRGNFPDRFSGHQFPNYSSELNVNALLLGDSALYLCASSLARYNEQFFGPGTRLTVL.

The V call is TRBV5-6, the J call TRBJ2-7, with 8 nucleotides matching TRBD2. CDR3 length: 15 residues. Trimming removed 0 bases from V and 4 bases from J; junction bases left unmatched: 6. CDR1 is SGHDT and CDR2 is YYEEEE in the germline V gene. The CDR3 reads CASSLVTSGGYEQYF. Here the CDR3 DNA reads TGTGCCAGCAGCTTGGTGACGTCGGGAGGGTACGAGCAGTACTTC.

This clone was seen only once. The chain's CDR3 is CASSFAGFSGNTIYF. For the CDR3, the DNA is TGTGCCAGCAGCTTTGCTGGGTTCTCTGGAAACACCATATATTTT. The rearrangement uses TRBV5-6 and TRBJ1-3; D is unclear. The germline gives CDR1 SGHDT, CDR2 YYEEEE. V was shortened by 2 bases and J by 0 bases, with 9 bases between the two germline ends. This CDR3 is built from 15 residues.

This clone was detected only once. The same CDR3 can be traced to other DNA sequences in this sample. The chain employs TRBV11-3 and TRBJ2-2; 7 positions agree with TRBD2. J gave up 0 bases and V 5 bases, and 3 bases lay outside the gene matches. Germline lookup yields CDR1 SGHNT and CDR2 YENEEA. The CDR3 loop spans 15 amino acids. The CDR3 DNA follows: TGTGCCAGCAGCCCCGGGGGGTCGAACACCGGGGAGCTGTTTTTT. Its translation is CASSPGGSNTGELFF.

The CDR3 region has the DNA TGTGCCACCAGCACAACAGGGGCCCGCGGAGATACGCAGTATTTT. Its protein is CATSTTGARGDTQYF. The chain joins TRBV15 to TRBJ2-3; 7 nucleotides agree with TRBD1. With 4 bases clipped from V and 5 bases from J, the junction kept 9 bases outside the gene matches. This CDR3 has 15 amino acids. The germline gives CDR1 LNHNV, CDR2 YYDKDF (reference sequence).

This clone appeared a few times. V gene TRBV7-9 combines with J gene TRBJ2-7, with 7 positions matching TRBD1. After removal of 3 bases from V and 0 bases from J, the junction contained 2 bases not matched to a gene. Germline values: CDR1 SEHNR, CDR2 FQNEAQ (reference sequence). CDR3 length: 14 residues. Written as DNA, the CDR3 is TGTGCCAGCAGCTTCTCAGGGGGCTCCTACGAGCAGTACTTC. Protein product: CASSFSGGSYEQYF.

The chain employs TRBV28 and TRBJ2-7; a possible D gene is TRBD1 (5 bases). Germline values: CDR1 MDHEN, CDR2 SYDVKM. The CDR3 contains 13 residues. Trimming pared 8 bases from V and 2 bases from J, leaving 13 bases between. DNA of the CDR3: TGTGCCAGCCTCAGGGTAGGGACCTACGAGCAGTACTTC. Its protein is CASLRVGTYEQYF.

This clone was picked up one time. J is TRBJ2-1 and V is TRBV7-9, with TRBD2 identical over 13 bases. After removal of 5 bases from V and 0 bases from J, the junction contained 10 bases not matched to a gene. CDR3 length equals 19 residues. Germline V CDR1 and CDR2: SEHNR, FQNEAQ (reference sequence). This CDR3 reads CASSLPRGLAGSSYNEQFF. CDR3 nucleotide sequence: TGTGCCAGCAGCCTCCCAAGGGGACTAGCGGGGAGCTCCTACAATGAGCAGTTCTTC. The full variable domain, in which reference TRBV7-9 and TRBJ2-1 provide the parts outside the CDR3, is DTGVSQNPRHKITKRGQNVTFRCDPISEHNRLYWYRQTLGQGPEFLTYFQNEAQLEKSRLLSDRFSAERPKGSFSTLEIQRTEQGDSAMYLCASSLPRGLAGSSYNEQFFGPGTRLTVL.

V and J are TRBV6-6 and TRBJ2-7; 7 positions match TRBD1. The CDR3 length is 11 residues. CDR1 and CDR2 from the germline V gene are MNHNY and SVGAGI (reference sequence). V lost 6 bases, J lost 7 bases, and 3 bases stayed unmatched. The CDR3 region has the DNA TGTGCCAGCAGACAACAGGGGGAGCAGTACTTC. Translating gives CASRQQGEQYF.

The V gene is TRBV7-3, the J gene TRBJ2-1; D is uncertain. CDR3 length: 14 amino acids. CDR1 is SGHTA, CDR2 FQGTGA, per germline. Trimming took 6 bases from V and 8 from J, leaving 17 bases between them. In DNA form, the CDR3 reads TGTGCCAGCAGATTGGATATGCTTAGTCATGAGCAGTTCTTC. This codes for CASRLDMLSHEQFF. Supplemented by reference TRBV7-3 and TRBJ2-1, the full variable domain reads GAGVSQTPSNKVTEKGKYVELRCDPISGHTALYWYRQSLGQGPEFLIYFQGTGAADDSGLPNDRFFAVRPEGSVSTLKIQRTERGDSAVYLCASRLDMLSHEQFFGPGTRLTVL.

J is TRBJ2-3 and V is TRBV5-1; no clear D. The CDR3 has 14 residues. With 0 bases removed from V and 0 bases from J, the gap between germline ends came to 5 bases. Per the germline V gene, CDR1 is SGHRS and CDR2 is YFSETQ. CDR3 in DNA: TGCGCCAGCAGCTTGGCAAAAAGCACAGATACGCAGTATTTT. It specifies CASSLAKSTDTQYF.

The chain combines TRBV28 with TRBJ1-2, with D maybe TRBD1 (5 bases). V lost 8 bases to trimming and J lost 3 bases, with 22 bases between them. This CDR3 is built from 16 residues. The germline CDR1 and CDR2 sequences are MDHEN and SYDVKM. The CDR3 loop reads CASRYGGSPSDYGYTF. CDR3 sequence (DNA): TGTGCCAGCCGATACGGGGGATCACCCTCGGACTATGGCTACACCTTC.

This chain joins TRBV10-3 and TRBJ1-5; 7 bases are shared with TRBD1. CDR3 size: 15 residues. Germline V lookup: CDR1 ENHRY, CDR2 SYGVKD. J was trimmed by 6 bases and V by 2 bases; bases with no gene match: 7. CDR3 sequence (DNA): TGTGCCATCAGTGAGACTGCAGGGGGGGGTCAGCCCCAGCATTTT. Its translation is CAISETAGGGQPQHF.

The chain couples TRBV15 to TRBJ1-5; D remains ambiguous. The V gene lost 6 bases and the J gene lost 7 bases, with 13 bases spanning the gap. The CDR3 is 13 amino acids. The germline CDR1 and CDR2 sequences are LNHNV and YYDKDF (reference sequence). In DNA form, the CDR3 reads TGTGCCACCAGTTCGGTCGTCGGCCAGCCCCAGCATTTT. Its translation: CATSSVVGQPQHF.

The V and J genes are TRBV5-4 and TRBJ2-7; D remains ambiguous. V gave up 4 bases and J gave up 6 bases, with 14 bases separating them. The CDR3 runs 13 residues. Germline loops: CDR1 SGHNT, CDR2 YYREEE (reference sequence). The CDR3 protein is CASSPTRTGEQYF. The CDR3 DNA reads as TGTGCCAGCAGCCCAACCAGGACGGGCGAGCAGTACTTC.

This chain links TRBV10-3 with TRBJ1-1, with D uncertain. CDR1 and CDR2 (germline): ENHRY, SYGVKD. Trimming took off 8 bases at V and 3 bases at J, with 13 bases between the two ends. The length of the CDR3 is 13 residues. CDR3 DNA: TGTGCCATCCGGCCCACGGCGGACACTGAAGCTTTCTTT. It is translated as CAIRPTADTEAFF.

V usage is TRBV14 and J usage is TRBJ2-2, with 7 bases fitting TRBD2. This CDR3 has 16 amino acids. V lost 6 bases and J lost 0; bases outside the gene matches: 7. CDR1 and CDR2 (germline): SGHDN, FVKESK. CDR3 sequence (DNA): TGTGCCAGCAGTCCCCTGGGGACTACGAACACCGGGGAGCTGTTTTTT. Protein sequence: CASSPLGTTNTGELFF. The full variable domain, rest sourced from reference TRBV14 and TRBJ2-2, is EAGVTQFPSHSVIEKGQTVTLRCDPISGHDNLYWYRRVMGKEIKFLLHFVKESKQDESGMPNNRFLAERTGGTYSTLKVQPAELEDSGVYFCASSPLGTTNTGELFFGEGSRLTVL.

The CDR3 loop is CASSLLPDLGYTF. The CDR3 nucleotides read TGTGCCAGCAGTTTACTTCCCGACCTAGGCTACACCTTC. J is TRBJ1-2 and V is TRBV27; D remains ambiguous. Trimming removed 2 bases at V and 8 bases at J, with 12 bases between. The CDR3 consists of 13 residues. Germline V gene sequence: CDR1 MNHEY, CDR2 SMNVEV (reference sequence).

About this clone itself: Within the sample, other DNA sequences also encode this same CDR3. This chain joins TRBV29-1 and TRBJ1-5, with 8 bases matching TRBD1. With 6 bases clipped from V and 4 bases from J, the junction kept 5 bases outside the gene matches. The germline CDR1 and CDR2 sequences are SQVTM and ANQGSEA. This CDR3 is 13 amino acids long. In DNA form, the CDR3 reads TGCAGCGTCGCAGGGGGCTGGAATCAGCCCCAGCATTTT. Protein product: CSVAGGWNQPQHF. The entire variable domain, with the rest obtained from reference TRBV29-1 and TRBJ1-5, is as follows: SAVISQKPSRDICQRGTSLTIQCQVDSQVTMMFWYRQQPGQSLTLIATANQGSEATYESGFVIDKFPISRPNLTFSTLTVSNMSPEDSSIYLCSVAGGWNQPQHFGDGTRLSIL.